Listed below are T cell receptor beta chains from one sample, sequenced in a study of CD8+ T cells in alopecia areata. The method was immunoSEQ multiplex PCR; TCRdb's version includes in-frame clones alone and lacks a portion of them. Of 120,000 or so clones in the sample, 40% to 55% are singletons; the top ten hold about 10%. The sample taken for sequencing was NKG2D-low CD8+ T cells sorted from blood. The receptor set was obtained from a human donor with alopecia areata. Both conserved end residues are part of each CDR3. The D gene is left open where the match is weak. Size is stated for part of the rows, as once, few or many counts, or as a class when the clone is expanded.

-	-	TRBJ2-7	TRBV6-6	TGTGCCAGCAGTTACGGGACGGTACCCTACGAGCAGTACTTC	CASSYGTVPYEQYF
-	-	TRBJ1-1	TRBV29-1	TGCAGCGTCCGGGGCCTGAACACTGAAGCTTTCTTT	CSVRGLNTEAFF
TRBD2	-	TRBJ2-3	TRBV30	TGTGCCTGGAGTGCCGGGGGGGCCAGCACAGATACGCAGTATTTT	CAWSAGGASTDTQYF
TRBD1	few	TRBJ2-1	TRBV6-1	TGTGCCATGGGACAGGGGTTCAATGAGCAGTTCTTC	CAMGQGFNEQFF
TRBD1	few	TRBJ2-7	TRBV28	TGTGCCAGCGGGACAGGGGATTTCAACGAGCAGTACTTC	CASGTGDFNEQYF
-	-	TRBJ1-1	TRBV29-1	TGCAGCGCCCGGGGAGTGAACCCTGAAGCTTTCTTT	CSARGVNPEAFF
-	-	TRBJ1-2	TRBV13	TGTGCCAGCAGCTCTCAAGGGCTGGGGGACTATGGCTACACCTTC	CASSSQGLGDYGYTF
TRBD1	few	TRBJ2-2	TRBV29-1	TGCAGCGTGACAGGGAGCGCCGGGGAGCTGTTTTTT	CSVTGSAGELFF
-	-	TRBJ1-3	TRBV29-1	TGCAGCGTTCGCGTCCCAAATTCCGGAAACACCATATATTTT	CSVRVPNSGNTIYF
TRBD2	once	TRBJ2-5	TRBV7-8	TGTGCCAGCAGCTTAATAGCGGGAGACAGTAGGGAGACCCAGTACTTC	CASSLIAGDSRETQYF
-	-	TRBJ2-5	TRBV7-9	TGTGCCAGCAGCAAGAGCGAGACAGGTACCTCCGGGGAGACCCAGTACTTC	CASSKSETGTSGETQYF
TRBD1	-	TRBJ1-2	TRBV29-1	TGCAGCGTTCCTACAGGGGAAGGCTACACCTTC	CSVPTGEGYTF
-	-	TRBJ2-1	TRBV29-1	TGCAGCGTTGACTTCCCAGATAAACCCTACAATGAGCAGTTCTTC	CSVDFPDKPYNEQFF
TRBD1	-	TRBJ1-1	TRBV29-1	TGCAGCGTCGGTCCGGGACAGGGGTTAAGTGAAGCTTTCTTT	CSVGPGQGLSEAFF
-	few	TRBJ2-1	TRBV29-1	TGCAGCGTCGGCGGGACGCACAATGAGCAGTTCTTC	CSVGGTHNEQFF
-	once	TRBJ1-5	TRBV2	TGTGCCAGCAGAGTCACAGGGTTGGCTAATCAGCCCCAGCATTTT	CASRVTGLANQPQHF